A single sample gave rise to the 20 T cell receptor beta chains below, sequenced in a study of Ad26.COV2.S vaccination and SARS-CoV-2 variants. Treatment denoted: roughly 18 received Ad26.COV2.S at low or high dose, single or two shots; 5 received placebo; per-sample allocation not given. Vaccine and placebo recipients were sampled on day 63 after the first injection. TCRdb's table, derived via immunoSEQ multiplex PCR, lists solely in-frame clones and lacks some. This sample has hundreds of thousands of clones, with roughly 87% found just once. Sequenced material: peripheral blood, taken in a trial of Ad26.COV2.S vaccine versus placebo. Source of these receptors: a person between 18 and 60 years old who received the Ad26.COV2.S COVID-19 vaccine or a placebo.

The CDR3 protein is CASSQDHRVGTDTQYF. The CDR3 DNA follows: TGCGCCAGCAGCCAAGACCACAGGGTGGGCACAGATACGCAGTATTTT. V gene TRBV4-1 combines with J gene TRBJ2-3, with D tentatively TRBD1 (6 bases). The V end was cut by 0 bases, the J end by 1 base, with 11 bases between. This CDR3 region has 16 residues. Germline V gene sequence: CDR1 MGHRA, CDR2 YSYEKL.

As DNA, the CDR3 is TGTGCCAGCAGCTCGACCCCCAGGGATGGCTACACCTTC. Translating gives CASSSTPRDGYTF. The V gene is TRBV5-4, the J gene TRBJ1-2, with D tentatively TRBD1 (5 bases). The germline CDR1 and CDR2 sequences are SGHNT and YYREEE (reference sequence). V was cut by 3 bases and J by 6 bases, with 12 bases left in between. The CDR3 covers 13 residues.

As DNA, the CDR3 is TGTGCCAGCAGCACAACGCAACTGACCTACGAGCAGTACTTC. This gives the protein CASSTTQLTYEQYF. The chain carries TRBV13 and TRBJ2-7, with no clear D. V was cut by 5 bases and J by 2 bases, with 13 bases left in between. The CDR3 spans 14 residues. CDR1 PRHDT and CDR2 FYEKMQ come from the germline V gene (reference sequence).

V gene TRBV6-2 or TRBV6-3 combines with J gene TRBJ2-7; possible D gene TRBD2, 6 bases. CDR3 size: 13 residues. Trimming shortened V by 6 bases and J by 6 bases, and 15 bases separated the two germline ends. The germline V gene encodes CDR1 MNHEY and CDR2 SVGEGT. The CDR3 sequence is CASSLGAGGEQYF. DNA for the CDR3: TGTGCCAGCAGCCTCGGGGCCGGGGGCGAGCAGTACTTC.

On this clone: The junction and the germline gene differ at one end; a read error may be behind it. The sample holds other DNA sequences that translate to the same CDR3. V gene TRBV7-8 combines with J gene TRBJ2-2; D might be TRBD1 (5 bases). Germline CDR1 SGHVS, CDR2 FQNEAQ. This CDR3 comprises 17 residues. CDR3 protein: CASSLGYLGPNTGELFF. The CDR3 DNA sequence: TGTGCCAGTAGCTTAGGCTACCTGGGGCCGAACACCGGGGAGCTGTTTTTT.

The chain couples TRBV7-2 to TRBJ2-5; TRBD2 might be the D (6 bases). The germline V and J ends were trimmed by 2 bases and 3 bases, with 7 bases remaining between them. The germline V gene encodes CDR1 SGHTA and CDR2 FQGNSA. The CDR3 is 13 residues long. CDR3 nucleotide sequence: TGTGCCAGCAGCTTATGGGGGGAAGAGACCCAGTACTTC. It encodes CASSLWGEETQYF.

This clone was counted once. The chain employs TRBV2 and TRBJ2-3; a possible D gene is TRBD2 (7 bases). V gave up 4 bases and J gave up 2 bases, with 13 bases separating them. The CDR3 loop spans 15 amino acids. The germline V gene encodes CDR1 SNHLY and CDR2 FYNNEI. CDR3 loop: CASSVGGGLTDTQYF. CDR3 coding DNA: TGTGCCAGCAGTGTTGGCGGGGGCCTCACAGATACGCAGTATTTT.

This rearrangement joins TRBV4-3 to TRBJ2-1; 8 bases match TRBD2. Germline CDR1 reads LGHNA; CDR2 reads YSLEER. The CDR3 runs to 16 residues. J was trimmed by 5 bases and V by 1 base; bases with no gene match: 7. As DNA, the CDR3 is TGCGCCAGCAGCCAAGTTTGGCTAGCGGGCCACAATGAGCAGTTCTTC. The encoded protein is CASSQVWLAGHNEQFF.

CDR3 protein: CASSKGTDTQYF. CDR3 nucleotide sequence: TGTGCCTCCAGCAAGGGTACAGATACGCAGTATTTT. The rearrangement links TRBV7-8 to TRBJ2-3; D ambiguous. The CDR3 covers 12 residues. The V gene's germline CDR1 is SGHVS and CDR2 FQNEAQ. Trimming took off 11 bases at V and 3 bases at J, with 12 bases between the two ends.

The CDR3 region is CASSNPGLASYEQYF. DNA of the CDR3: TGTGCCAGCAGCAACCCGGGACTAGCTTCCTACGAGCAGTACTTC. V gene TRBV6-5 combines with J gene TRBJ2-7, with TRBD2 identical over 9 bases. This CDR3 has 15 residues. Germline V gene data show CDR1 as MNHEY and CDR2 as SVGAGI. Trimming took 6 bases from V and 1 from J; bases not matched to a gene: 7.

The chain is built from TRBV9 and TRBJ1-6; TRBD1 matches at 10 bases. CDR3 length equals 17 residues. Trimming took 4 bases from V and 8 from J; bases not matched to a gene: 12. Germline CDR1 is SGDLS and CDR2 is YYNGEE. The CDR3: CASSLTPGQGSDSPLHF. CDR3 bases: TGTGCCAGCAGCTTAACTCCGGGACAGGGGAGTGATTCACCCCTCCACTTT.

The chain recombines TRBV7-9 with TRBJ2-2, with D unclear. The CDR3 loop spans 12 amino acids. CDR1 SEHNR and CDR2 FQNEAQ come from the germline V gene (reference sequence). Trimming took off 7 bases at V and 1 base at J, with 4 bases between the two ends. CDR3 region: CASTRNTGELFF. The CDR3 bases are TGTGCCAGCACTAGGAACACCGGGGAGCTGTTTTTT.

The rearrangement joins TRBV2 to TRBJ1-5; possibly TRBD1 for D (6 bases). The CDR3 consists of 15 residues. Trimming stripped 2 bases from V and 5 bases from J, with 13 bases between. Germline CDR1 SNHLY, CDR2 FYNNEI. The CDR3, as DNA: TGTGCCAGCAGTGAACAAGGACAGCGCTATCAGCCCCAGCATTTT. This codes for CASSEQGQRYQPQHF.

This clone was seen once. The chain combines TRBV3-1 (or the pseudogene TRBV3-2) with TRBJ2-7, with 11 bases that match TRBD2. This CDR3 region has 14 residues. CDR1 and CDR2 from the germline V gene are LGHDT and YNNKEL (reference sequence). Unmatched junction bases numbered 2, after V lost 6 bases and J lost 1 base. The CDR3 DNA sequence: TGTGCCAGCAGGCCTAGCGGGGGGTCCTACGAGCAGTACTTC. This codes for CASRPSGGSYEQYF.

V is TRBV19 and J is TRBJ1-6; no clear D. V was clipped by 1 base and J by 8 bases, with 6 bases between them. The CDR3 contains 13 residues. CDR1 and CDR2 (germline): LNHDA, SQIVND (reference sequence). The CDR3 spells CASSIGPDSPLHF. Here the CDR3 DNA reads TGTGCCAGTAGTATAGGGCCTGATTCACCCCTCCACTTT.

This clone was recorded once. The V gene is TRBV29-1, the J gene TRBJ2-3; weak D call: TRBD2 (6 bases). The ends were cut back, 7 bases at V and 1 base at J, with 18 bases in the middle. CDR1 is SQVTM and CDR2 is ANQGSEA in the germline V gene. The CDR3 totals 15 residues. The CDR3 DNA follows: TGCAGCGCGAAAGGAGGAGGGGTGGGCACAGATACGCAGTATTTT. Its protein is CSAKGGGVGTDTQYF.

The J gene is TRBJ2-3, the V gene TRBV6-6; the match to TRBD2 covers 11 bases. Per the germline V gene, CDR1 is MNHNY and CDR2 is SVGAGI (reference sequence). The CDR3 is made up of 15 amino acids. The trim removed 4 bases at V and 3 bases at J, leaving 3 bases unmatched. CDR3 loop: CASSSTSGATDTQYF. The CDR3 DNA reads as TGTGCCAGCAGTTCGACTAGCGGGGCAACAGATACGCAGTATTTT.

The chain combines TRBV7-2 with TRBJ2-5; D possibly corresponds to TRBD2 (5 bases). Trimming shortened V by 0 bases and J by 9 bases, and 14 bases separated the two germline ends. Germline loops: CDR1 SGHTA, CDR2 FQGNSA. CDR3 length equals 14 residues. This CDR3 is CASSLARLAPAQYF. CDR3 in DNA: TGTGCCAGCAGCTTAGCGAGGTTAGCGCCGGCCCAGTACTTC.

The gene calls are TRBV7-8 and TRBJ2-4; D perhaps matches TRBD2 (6 bases). V lost 3 bases, J lost 0 bases, and 12 bases lay in between. This CDR3 has 16 amino acids. Germline values: CDR1 SGHVS, CDR2 FQNEAQ. The DNA of the CDR3 is TGTGCCAGCAGCTTGTTTGGCGGGGTAGCCAAAAACATTCAGTACTTC. Protein product: CASSLFGGVAKNIQYF.

This chain joins TRBV3-1 (or the pseudogene TRBV3-2) and TRBJ1-6, with 7 bases lining up with TRBD1. V was pared by 6 bases and J by 7 bases, with 3 bases of the junction left unmatched. The germline CDR1 and CDR2 sequences are LGHDT and YNNKEL (reference sequence). CDR3 size: 13 residues. The CDR3, as DNA: TGTGCCAGCAGGGACAGGACGAATTCACCCCTCCACTTT. Its translation: CASRDRTNSPLHF.